Listed here are 17 T cell receptor beta chains from one sample, sequenced in a study of OX40 agonist ivuxolimab in advanced cancers. Profiled with immunoSEQ multiplex PCR; TCRdb holds only in-frame clones, not every one. The data show some 20,000 clones, with approximately 87% seen just once and 50% to 65% held by the top ten. Sequenced material: CD4+ or CD8+ T cells sorted from blood, taken in a trial of the OX40 agonist ivuxolimab. The source of these receptors is an adult with an advanced solid tumor such as melanoma, head and neck, liver or kidney cancer.

The V call is TRBV7-6, the J call TRBJ2-1; 9 bases align to TRBD2. Germline V gene sequence: CDR1 SGHVS, CDR2 FNYEAQ. The CDR3 has 14 amino acids. V was clipped by 7 bases and J by 8 bases; unmatched bases: 9. The CDR3, as DNA: TGTGCCAGCACCCGCGGGGGGGGCAGGGATGAGCAGTTCTTC. It is translated as CASTRGGGRDEQFF. Drawing the rest from reference TRBV7-6 and TRBJ2-1, the complete variable domain is GAGVSQSPRYKVTKRGQDVALRCDPISGHVSLYWYRQALGQGPEFLTYFNYEAQQDKSGLPNDRFSAERPEGSISTLTIQRTEQRDSAMYRCASTRGGGRDEQFFGPGTRLTVL.

J is TRBJ2-5 and V is TRBV6-6, with D possibly TRBD2 on 6 matching bases. The CDR3 is 13 amino acids. CDR1 MNHNY and CDR2 SVGAGI come from the germline V gene (reference sequence). The V end lost 7 bases, the J end lost 3 bases, and 12 bases lay between the germline ends. In DNA form, the CDR3 reads TGTGCCAGCACCCCGGGGGTGGAAGAGACCCAGTACTTC. Its translation: CASTPGVEETQYF.

CDR3 in DNA: TGTGCCAGCAGTTTTGGCAGGCACTACGAGCAGTACTTC. As protein: CASSFGRHYEQYF. V gene TRBV27 combines with J gene TRBJ2-7; D is unclear. Trimming stripped 3 bases from V and 3 bases from J, with 9 bases between. Germline-derived CDR1 and CDR2 are MNHEY and SMNVEV (reference sequence). This CDR3 contains 13 residues.

J is TRBJ2-3 and V is TRBV7-3, with D perhaps TRBD1 (5 bases). Trimming took 4 bases from V and 0 from J, leaving 8 bases between them. This CDR3 has 14 residues. The germline CDR1 and CDR2 sequences are SGHTA and FQGTGA. The CDR3 nucleotides are TGTGCCAGCAGCTCAGGGATTAGCACAGATACGCAGTATTTT. It encodes CASSSGISTDTQYF.

CDR3 residues: CASSKGQGVGELFF. CDR3 sequence (DNA): TGTGCCAGCAGCAAGGGACAGGGGGTCGGGGAGCTGTTTTTT. The J gene is TRBJ2-2, the V gene TRBV21-1; the table names TRBD1, a call not compared with the DNA. TRBV21-1 is tagged as a pseudogene. The CDR3 loop spans 14 amino acids.

The chain joins TRBV9 to TRBJ2-7; the D is unclear. The germline V gene has CDR1 SGDLS and CDR2 YYNGEE. The CDR3 sequence is 13 residues long. Trimming shortened V by 0 bases and J by 1 base, and 5 bases separated the two germline ends. CDR3 amino acids: CASSVGQSYEQYF. CDR3 in DNA: TGTGCCAGCAGCGTAGGACAATCCTACGAGCAGTACTTC.

The V and J genes are TRBV6-5 and TRBJ2-1; the match to TRBD2 covers 11 bases. Germline V CDR1 and CDR2: MNHEY, SVGAGI. V dropped 4 bases and J dropped 7; count of bases not matched to a gene: 6. The CDR3 spans 15 residues. CDR3 region: CASSFLTSGRNEQFF. DNA of the CDR3: TGTGCCAGCAGTTTCCTTACTAGCGGGAGAAATGAGCAGTTCTTC.

The chain has TRBV27 and TRBJ2-1; 12 bases map to TRBD2. CDR1 is MNHEY, CDR2 SMNVEV, per germline (reference sequence). With 5 bases clipped from V and 4 bases from J, the junction kept 15 bases outside the gene matches. The CDR3 is 19 amino acids. The CDR3 protein is CASSRKSSGRGGIYNEQFF. In DNA, the CDR3 is TGTGCCAGCAGTCGTAAATCTAGCGGGAGGGGAGGGATATACAATGAGCAGTTCTTC.

This clone was counted once. J is TRBJ2-7 and V is TRBV27; D call uncertain. V shed 2 bases and J shed 2 bases, with 7 bases lying between them. This CDR3 contains 13 residues. Per germline, CDR1 MNHEY and CDR2 SMNVEV (reference sequence). DNA for the CDR3: TGTGCCAGCAGTTTAACCCCCGCCTACGAGCAGTACTTC. Translating it yields CASSLTPAYEQYF.

The chain combines TRBV19 with TRBJ2-1, with D perhaps matching TRBD2 (5 bases). The V gene's germline CDR1 is LNHDA and CDR2 SQIVND (reference sequence). The CDR3 sequence is 14 residues long. V lost 3 bases, J lost 5 bases, and 11 bases lay in between. The CDR3 DNA reads as TGTGCCAGTAGTATCACTAGGATCAACAATGAGCAGTTCTTC. This translates into CASSITRINNEQFF.

The V gene is TRBV7-3, the J gene TRBJ2-7; 8 bases fit TRBD1. The CDR3 has 15 amino acids. Germline V gene data show CDR1 as SGHTA and CDR2 as FQGTGA. V lost 4 bases to trimming and J lost 7 bases; unmatched junction nucleotides: 12. This CDR3 reads CASSWTLGQGQEQYF. In nucleotides, the CDR3 is TGTGCCAGCAGCTGGACCTTAGGACAGGGTCAAGAGCAGTACTTC.

This chain connects TRBV5-1 to TRBJ2-1; D unresolved. CDR1 SGHRS and CDR2 YFSETQ come from the germline V gene. V was trimmed by 0 bases and J by 3 bases, leaving 4 bases between them. CDR3 length: 13 residues. CDR3 nucleotide sequence: TGCGCCAGCAGCTTGGACAGCTACAATGAGCAGTTCTTC. This gives the protein CASSLDSYNEQFF.

The gene calls are TRBV27 and TRBJ2-2; possible D gene TRBD1, 6 bases. Germline V gene lookup returns CDR1 MNHEY and CDR2 SMNVEV (reference sequence). The CDR3 loop spans 16 amino acids. Deletions cut 4 bases from V and 1 base from J, with 13 bases between. The CDR3 here is CASSSWDKGNTGELFF. The CDR3 DNA is TGTGCCAGCAGTTCCTGGGACAAGGGGAACACCGGGGAGCTGTTTTTT.

The chain employs TRBV15 and TRBJ2-7; D is undetermined. The CDR3 is 13 amino acids. Germline assignment: CDR1 LNHNV and CDR2 YYDKDF (reference sequence). Trimming took off 3 bases at V and 5 bases at J, with 11 bases between the two ends. In nucleotides, the CDR3 is TGTGCCACCAGCAGGACCGTGGCCCACGAGCAGTACTTC. This encodes CATSRTVAHEQYF.

This sequence joins TRBV19 and TRBJ2-3; TRBD2 agrees at 12 bases. Germline lookup yields CDR1 LNHDA and CDR2 SQIVND (reference sequence). V was pared by 5 bases and J by 1 base, with 13 bases of the junction left unmatched. The CDR3 totals 19 residues. The CDR3 reads CASSGPGLAGSGGTDTQYF. CDR3 sequence (DNA): TGTGCCAGTAGTGGACCGGGACTAGCGGGTTCAGGGGGCACAGATACGCAGTATTTT.

The chain couples TRBV27 to TRBJ1-2, with D possibly being TRBD1 (6 bases). The V end lost 6 bases, the J end lost 3 bases, and 17 bases lay between the germline ends. The CDR3 covers 15 residues. Germline CDR1 MNHEY, CDR2 SMNVEV (reference sequence). The CDR3: CASSWTGTQDYGYTF. Written as DNA, the CDR3 is TGTGCCAGCAGCTGGACCGGGACACAGGACTATGGCTACACCTTC.

This clone came up once. J is TRBJ2-3 and V is TRBV6-5; 11 positions match TRBD2. Germline CDR1 is MNHEY and CDR2 is SVGAGI. CDR3 length: 14 amino acids. V lost 6 bases and J lost 3; bases outside the gene matches: 2. CDR3 loop: CASRIAGGTDTQYF. The DNA of the CDR3 is TGTGCCAGCAGAATAGCGGGGGGGACAGATACGCAGTATTTT.